Sequencing of this T cell receptor (beta chain) was carried out in a study of tissue T cells after allogeneic stem cell transplantation. Study results and limitations: Across patients, clones rarely overlapped, yet motif clusters were shared tissue-specifically.

Data came from immunoSEQ multiplex PCR; TCRdb stores just in-frame clones and leaves some out. The sample has fewer than 4,500 clones, roughly 70% seen once. This CDR3 region has 15 residues. Germline V gene lookup returns CDR1 MNHNS and CDR2 SASEGT. Trimming pared 0 bases from V and 5 bases from J, leaving 10 bases between. As to this clone: The antigen remains undetermined.

GI sites, liver, skin and spleen were taken after median 9.75 post-mortem hours. This specimen consisted of left colon tissue, obtained at autopsy. The chain recombines TRBV6-1 with TRBJ2-2; TRBD2 is a possible D gene (7 bases). The TCR comes from a male donor older than 55 with lung cancer. The DNA for the CDR3 is TGTGCCAGCAGTGAAGCGGAGGGGGGGACCGGGGAGCTGTTTTTT. It yields the protein CASSEAEGGTGELFF.